The entry below describes one T cell receptor beta chain. The table came from immunoSEQ multiplex PCR; TCRdb's copy has only in-frame clones and leaves some out. Of 200,000 to 250,000 clones in the sample, around 93% were seen once. The record originates from a study of T cell responses to AZD1222 COVID-19 vaccine. This CDR3 contains 14 residues. Trimming took 2 bases from V and 5 from J; bases not matched to a gene: 2. Germline CDR1 is SGHKS and CDR2 is YYEKEE (reference sequence). Sample: peripheral blood, taken on day 0 of MenACWY control vaccination. The V call is TRBV5-5, the J call TRBJ1-5; 9 nucleotides align to TRBD1. The sequence was collected from an adult in good health. CDR3 bases: TGTGCCAGCAGCTTACGACAGGGGGATCAGCCCCAGCATTTT. It translates to CASSLRQGDQPQHF. Full variable domain (outside the CDR3, taken from reference TRBV5-5 and TRBJ1-5): DAGVTQSPTHLIKTRGQQVTLRCSPISGHKSVSWYQQVLGQGPQFIFQYYEKEERGRGNFPDRFSARQFPNYSSELNVNALLLGDSALYLCASSLRQGDQPQHFGDGTRLSIL.